This record concerns one T cell receptor beta chain sequence. The data were obtained in a study of CD8+CD57+ T cells in acquired aplastic anemia. The CDR3 extends over 16 amino acids. The ends lost 3 bases at V and 4 bases at J; junction bases unmatched: 6. The germline V gene has CDR1 SGHTA and CDR2 FQGNSA. The study profiled TCR beta VDJ and CDR3 using genomic DNA as template. TCRdb reanalysed the reads using MiXCR and keeps one entry per CDR3 protein. The sample records about 190,000 distinct CDR3 sequences, around 66% being singletons. The source of this sequence is a human donor with severe aplastic anemia or a healthy control (not recorded which). The chain couples TRBV7-2 to TRBJ1-2, with 12 nucleotides matching TRBD1. Sequencing was carried out using sorted CD4+, CD8+, or CD8+CD57+ T cells (not recorded which) from PBMCs. The CDR3 protein is CASSLGQGAYFYGYTF. In DNA, the CDR3 is TGTGCCAGCAGCTTGGGACAGGGGGCCTACTTCTATGGCTACACCTTC.